This record concerns one T cell receptor beta chain sequence. Antigen: not known. Germline CDR1 reads SGHRS; CDR2 reads YFSETQ. Trimming took off 0 bases at V and 5 bases at J, with 11 bases between the two ends. There are 14 residues in the CDR3. PCR amplification relied on 60 Vbeta primers (plus 13 Jbeta primers). The assay was immunoSEQ multiplex PCR, and TCRdb's table has in-frame clones only and misses some. The table has tens of thousands of clones, more than 70% seen once. The sample belongs to a study of cytomegalovirus exposure and HLA in healthy donors. Overall study findings and caveats: In a later analysis, HLA-associated beta chains showed higher expansion and lower generation probabilities than comparable chains.

The TCR comes from a woman aged 40-49 years in good health and CMV-seronegative. The sample was PBMCs. The chain couples TRBV5-1 to TRBJ1-2; the D gene is possibly TRBD1 (6 bases). The CDR3 DNA reads TGCGCCAGCAGCTTGGCCGCAGGGGAGTATGGCTACACCTTC. It yields the protein CASSLAAGEYGYTF.